This passage covers 20 T cell receptor beta chains from one sample sequenced in a study of T cells in Graves' hyperthyroidism and ophthalmopathy. Using RNA transcripts as the source, TCR beta CDR3 regions were amplified. The HTBI set primed first-round TCR CDR3 RT-PCR. One entry per CDR3 protein results from TCRdb running MiXCR on the multiplex PCR reads. Here the sample spans more than 500,000 distinct CDR3 sequences, 15% to 20% being singletons. Sequencing was carried out using blood. These receptors were taken from a woman under 40 with Graves' hyperthyroidism.

This clonotype was seen at least ten times. The chain joins TRBV2 to TRBJ2-7; the D gene could be TRBD1 or TRBD2 (7 bases each). This CDR3 spans 15 amino acids. V was trimmed by 5 bases and J by 0 bases, leaving 14 bases between them. CDR1 is SNHLY and CDR2 is FYNNEI in the germline V gene. CDR3: CASSPQGGSSYEQYF. CDR3 sequence (DNA): TGTGCCAGCAGTCCCCAGGGGGGGAGCTCCTACGAGCAGTACTTC.

This clonotype has only a few counts. The V and J genes are TRBV5-1 and TRBJ2-7; 8 bases match TRBD1. The CDR3 length is 15 residues. CDR1 is SGHRS and CDR2 is YFSETQ in the germline V gene. The V and J ends lost 0 bases and 4 bases, in that order; junction bases with no gene match: 6. The CDR3 here is CASSLDRTGFYEQYF. In DNA, the CDR3 is TGCGCCAGCAGCTTGGATAGGACAGGGTTTTACGAGCAGTACTTC.

This clonotype has at least ten counts. The J gene is TRBJ2-3, the V gene TRBV7-9, with TRBD2 identical over 7 bases. CDR3 length equals 16 residues. The germline CDR1 and CDR2 sequences are SEHNR and FQNEAQ (reference sequence). V trimming: 5 bases; J trimming: 2 bases; junction bases outside the gene matches: 10. The chain's CDR3 is CASSPVGRELTDTQYF. The CDR3 nucleotides are TGTGCCAGCAGCCCAGTGGGGCGGGAGCTCACAGATACGCAGTATTTT.

At least ten counts were recorded for this clonotype. V and J are TRBV28 and TRBJ1-2, with 9 positions matching TRBD1. Germline V gives CDR1 MDHEN, CDR2 SYDVKM. CDR3 size: 15 residues. With V trimmed by 5 bases and J by 1 base, 5 bases remained unmatched. The CDR3 DNA reads TGTGCCAGCAGTGCACAGGGGGCGAATAACTATGGCTACACCTTC. Amino acids: CASSAQGANNYGYTF.

This chain joins TRBV6-1 and TRBJ2-7; 8 nucleotides line up with TRBD1. The CDR3 totals 13 residues. J was trimmed by 4 bases and V by 8 bases; bases with no gene match: 7. Germline-derived CDR1 and CDR2 are MNHNS and SASEGT. The CDR3 reads CASQGTGAYEQYF. As DNA, the CDR3 is TGTGCCAGCCAAGGGACAGGTGCTTACGAGCAGTACTTC.

This clonotype has at least ten counts. V gene TRBV6-1 combines with J gene TRBJ2-3, with D possibly matching TRBD2 (5 bases). Germline V gene sequence: CDR1 MNHNS, CDR2 SASEGT. CDR3 length: 15 amino acids. With 2 bases removed from V and 3 bases from J, the gap between germline ends came to 12 bases. The CDR3 spells CASSEMAGRTDTQYF. The CDR3 DNA follows: TGTGCCAGCAGTGAAATGGCGGGCAGAACAGATACGCAGTATTTT.

A few counts support this clonotype. The chain is built from TRBV7-3 and TRBJ2-1; maybe TRBD1 (5 bases). The V end was cut by 2 bases, the J end by 15 bases, with 20 bases between. In germline, CDR1 is SGHTA, CDR2 FQGTGA. The CDR3 sequence is 14 residues long. This CDR3 reads CASSLLFSSRVLFF. CDR3 sequence (DNA): TGTGCCAGCAGCTTACTGTTTAGCAGCAGGGTGTTGTTCTTC.

At least ten counts were recorded for this clonotype. This rearrangement joins TRBV12-3 or TRBV12-4 to TRBJ2-1; TRBD2 is a possible D gene (6 bases). V was clipped by 6 bases and J by 7 bases, with 13 bases between them. The CDR3 has 13 residues. CDR3 DNA sequence: TGTGCCAGCAGCTTTGGGGGGAGAAATGAGCAGTTCTTC. Translated, it gives CASSFGGRNEQFF.

A few counts support this clonotype. V is TRBV7-9 and J is TRBJ1-4, with D possibly TRBD1 on 5 matching bases. The CDR3 totals 14 residues. With 3 bases removed from V and 4 bases from J, the gap between germline ends came to 9 bases. Germline assignment: CDR1 SEHNR and CDR2 FQNEAQ (reference sequence). For the CDR3, the DNA is TGTGCCAGCAGCTTTGGGGGGATTAATGAAAAACTGTTTTTT. The encoded protein is CASSFGGINEKLFF. The whole variable domain, filled in from reference TRBV7-9 and TRBJ1-4, reads DTGVSQNPRHKITKRGQNVTFRCDPISEHNRLYWYRQTLGQGPEFLTYFQNEAQLEKSRLLSDRFSAERPKGSFSTLEIQRTEQGDSAMYLCASSFGGINEKLFFGSGTQLSVL.

This clonotype was observed a handful of times. This chain connects TRBV3-1 to TRBJ2-4, with a possible D match to TRBD1 (5 bases). CDR3 length: 12 residues. V lost 3 bases to trimming and J lost 9 bases, with 9 bases between them. Germline CDR1 LGHDT, CDR2 YNNKEL (reference sequence). The CDR3 reads CASSHRVGIQYF. DNA of the CDR3: TGTGCCAGCAGCCACAGGGTCGGCATTCAGTACTTC.

Only a few counts were recorded for this clonotype. This chain links TRBV7-3 with TRBJ2-2, with 15 bases that match TRBD2. This CDR3 comprises 17 residues. Trimming took 4 bases from V and 7 from J; bases not matched to a gene: 7. Germline CDR1 reads SGHTA; CDR2 reads FQGTGA. CDR3 sequence (DNA): TGTGCCAGCAGCTCTACCCGGACTAGCGGGAGGGGCGGGGAGCTGTTTTTT. Encoded protein: CASSSTRTSGRGGELFF.

Many counts were recorded for this clonotype. The J gene is TRBJ1-5, the V gene TRBV24-1, with 7 positions matching TRBD1. The CDR3 covers 13 residues. CDR1 is KGHDR, CDR2 SFDVKD, per germline. J gave up 4 bases and V 6 bases, and 2 bases lay outside the gene matches. The CDR3 loop is CATSTQGNQPQHF. In nucleotides, the CDR3 is TGTGCCACCAGTACACAGGGGAATCAGCCCCAGCATTTT.

On this clonotype itself: The junction does not match germline at one end; this may be a read error. This chain joins TRBV28 and TRBJ1-1; TRBD1 might be the D (6 bases). Germline-derived CDR1 and CDR2 are MDHEN and SYDVKM. The CDR3 contains 15 residues. The CDR3 region is CAGSPGYEGGTEAFF. The DNA of the CDR3 is TGTGCCGGCAGCCCCGGGTATGAAGGGGGAACTGAAGCTTTCTTT.

The sample holds many counts of this clonotype. The chain is built from TRBV15 and TRBJ1-1, with D possibly matching TRBD1 (5 bases). Germline V gene data show CDR1 as LNHNV and CDR2 as YYDKDF (reference sequence). The CDR3 spans 17 residues. V lost 1 base and J 3 bases, leaving 18 bases between the germline ends. The DNA for the CDR3 is TGTGCCACCAGCAGAGGAAGGGGTGACCGGGCGGACACTGAAGCTTTCTTT. As protein: CATSRGRGDRADTEAFF.

The chain is built from TRBV9 and TRBJ1-1, with D possibly matching TRBD1 (6 bases). CDR3 length: 14 residues. Trimming pared 0 bases from V and 4 bases from J, leaving 10 bases between. Germline V gene lookup returns CDR1 SGDLS and CDR2 YYNGEE. The CDR3 DNA follows: TGTGCCAGCAGCGTAGGGGGGGCCGTCACTGAAGCTTTCTTT. This gives the protein CASSVGGAVTEAFF.

This clonotype was seen at least ten times. This chain uses TRBV2 with TRBJ2-1; no definite D call. CDR1 is SNHLY, CDR2 FYNNEI, per germline. V lost 7 bases and J lost 8, with 9 bases in between. This CDR3 spans 11 amino acids. The CDR3 bases are TGTGCCAGCACCCGAGGAGATGAGCAGTTCTTC. Encoded protein: CASTRGDEQFF.

This clonotype was found a few times. This chain links TRBV29-1 with TRBJ2-1, with 7 bases identical to TRBD2. The CDR3 is made up of 14 amino acids. CDR1 SQVTM and CDR2 ANQGSEA come from the germline V gene. V gave up 4 bases and J gave up 4 bases; unmatched junction bases: 7. The CDR3 nucleotides read TGCAGCGTTGTTAGGGGTAGCGGGTACAATGAGCAGTTCTTC. As protein: CSVVRGSGYNEQFF.

This clonotype was observed many times. The chain carries TRBV11-2 and TRBJ1-4; a possible D gene is TRBD1 (6 bases). The germline V gene has CDR1 SGHAT and CDR2 FQNNGV. Trimming removed 5 bases from V and 7 bases from J, with 20 bases in between. The CDR3 has 16 residues. The CDR3 region is CASSLLTGKGGEKLFF. The CDR3 DNA is TGTGCCAGCAGCCTACTCACAGGGAAAGGGGGTGAAAAACTGTTTTTT.

The table lists this clonotype with many counts. CDR3 nucleotides: TGCAGTGCTAGAGATAGCGCCAGAGGCATTTACGAGCAGTACTTC. It codes for CSARDSARGIYEQYF. The V gene is TRBV20-1, the J gene TRBJ2-7; weak D call: TRBD2 (5 bases). The CDR3 loop spans 15 amino acids. V shed 0 bases and J shed 4 bases, with 16 bases lying between them. Germline assignment: CDR1 DFQATT and CDR2 SNEGSKA (reference sequence).

This clonotype was found many times. J is TRBJ2-3 and V is TRBV30; possibly TRBD2 for D (6 bases). The V gene's germline CDR1 is GTSNPN and CDR2 SVGIG (reference sequence). This CDR3 has 13 residues. Trimming removed 2 bases from V and 4 bases from J, with 10 bases in between. The chain's CDR3 is CAWSSPGADTQYF. The CDR3 DNA reads as TGTGCCTGGAGTTCACCGGGGGCAGATACGCAGTATTTT. Full variable domain (remainder filled in from reference TRBV30 and TRBJ2-3): SQTIHQWPATLVQPVGSPLSLECTVEGTSNPNLYWYRQAAGRGLQLLFYSVGIGQISSEVPQNLSASRPQDRQFILSSKKLLLSDSGFYLCAWSSPGADTQYFGPGTRLTVL.